This entry features one TCR beta chain sequence. With a J-beta primer mix and a sample-barcoded 5' primer, a second PCR ran roughly 6 to 11 cycles. TCRdb itself ran the 5' RACE reads through MiXCR, one entry per CDR3 protein. Of around 670,000 distinct CDR3 sequences listed, less than 35% are singletons. This specimen belongs to a study of blood T cells in healthy people across ages. About the research overall: With template switching, about one barcoded beta molecule was captured per two T cells.

After removal of 4 bases from V and 0 bases from J, the junction contained 5 bases not matched to a gene. The CDR3 has 16 residues. Per the germline V gene, CDR1 is ENHRY and CDR2 is SYGVKD. This TCR came from a woman aged 80 or older in good health. Input material: blood. V and J are TRBV10-3 and TRBJ1-1; 10 positions match TRBD1. In nucleotides, the CDR3 is TGTGCCATCAGTGGGGGGACAGGGGTCTTGAACACTGAAGCTTTCTTT. As protein: CAISGGTGVLNTEAFF.